One and the same sample provided the 26 T cell receptor beta chains below, sequenced in a study of cytomegalovirus exposure and HLA in healthy donors (TCRdb year 2017). Library generation was performed with the immunoSEQ multiplex PCR assay. For the multiplex PCR, a mixture combining 60 forward primers for TCR Vbeta segments and 13 reverse primers for TCR Jbeta segments was used. TCRdb obtained this table from immuneACCESS and retained in-frame rearrangements with V and J assigned. These tables miss some clones; where compared with another copy, unresolved V genes account for less than half of the shortfall, and the remainder is unexplained. The sample includes about 200,000 clones, with more than 75% observed a single time. The top ten clonotypes cover around 4% of the sample. The sequenced sample consisted of PBMCs. All receptors derive from a male donor in good health and CMV-seronegative.

The V call is TRBV5-1, the J call TRBJ2-1; D uncertain. The germline gives CDR1 SGHRS, CDR2 YFSETQ. The CDR3 is 16 residues long. V was clipped by 2 bases and J by 0 bases, with 12 bases between them. DNA of the CDR3: TGCGCCAGCAGCTTACAAGCGCAAAGCTCCTACAATGAGCAGTTCTTC. This codes for CASSLQAQSSYNEQFF.

This clone has just a few counts. The chain is built from TRBV6-1 and TRBJ2-7; unclear D gene. The CDR3 runs to 14 residues. V was pared by 6 bases and J by 7 bases, with 19 bases between. Germline values: CDR1 MNHNS, CDR2 SASEGT. The CDR3 region has the DNA TGTGCCAGCAGGGAGTCCCGCATTGGAAGGGAGCAGTACTTC. It translates to CASRESRIGREQYF.

The chain has TRBV7-9 and TRBJ2-7; 7 bases are shared with TRBD1. Germline trimming cut 5 bases from V and 1 base from J; bases unmatched to any gene: 5. Germline V gives CDR1 SEHNR, CDR2 FQNEAQ (reference sequence). The CDR3 contains 14 residues. The CDR3 region is CASSETGQSYEQYF. The DNA of the CDR3 is TGTGCCAGCAGCGAGACGGGACAGTCCTACGAGCAGTACTTC.

This chain connects TRBV28 to TRBJ2-1, with 8 positions matching TRBD2. This CDR3 contains 15 residues. V lost 8 bases and J lost 5; bases outside the gene matches: 11. The germline CDR1 and CDR2 sequences are MDHEN and SYDVKM. In DNA form, the CDR3 reads TGTGCCAGCTTCTCCTCCACTAGCGGCAACAATGAGCAGTTCTTC. It specifies CASFSSTSGNNEQFF.

The V and J genes are TRBV29-1 and TRBJ1-1; 10 bases align to TRBD1. The CDR3 is 14 amino acids. CDR1 SQVTM and CDR2 ANQGSEA come from the germline V gene. J lost 2 bases, V lost 3 bases, and 3 bases had no gene match. The CDR3 here is CSVDPTGGNTEAFF. The CDR3, as DNA: TGCAGCGTTGACCCGACAGGGGGCAACACTGAAGCTTTCTTT.

This clone showed up just once. The V and J genes are TRBV23-1 and TRBJ1-2; TRBD1 might be the D (5 bases). TRBV23-1 is sorted into the ORF group, with uncertain function. V dropped 3 bases and J dropped 4 bases, with 15 bases sitting between them. The CDR3 is made up of 15 amino acids. The CDR3 protein is CASSHLVGGFYGYTF. The CDR3 nucleotides are TGCGCCAGCAGTCACCTCGTGGGGGGATTCTATGGCTACACCTTC.

The CDR3 loop reads CASSLGQGEEKLFF. DNA of the CDR3: TGTGCCAGCAGCTTAGGCCAGGGGGAAGAAAAACTGTTTTTT. V and J are TRBV5-4 and TRBJ1-4; TRBD1 aligns across 7 bases. This CDR3 contains 14 residues. V lost 2 bases and J lost 8; bases outside the gene matches: 6. Germline V CDR1 and CDR2: SGHNT, YYREEE (reference sequence).

The rearrangement joins TRBV6-5 to TRBJ2-1; 10 bases are a match to TRBD1. The germline V gene encodes CDR1 MNHEY and CDR2 SVGAGI. This CDR3 is built from 13 residues. CDR3 sequence reads: CALGDRGPDEQFF. The DNA of the CDR3 is TGTGCTCTTGGGGACAGGGGCCCAGATGAGCAGTTCTTC.

This clone was counted a single time. V usage is TRBV5-1 and J usage is TRBJ2-2; the match to TRBD1 covers 8 bases. CDR1 and CDR2 from the germline V gene are SGHRS and YFSETQ. J was trimmed by 6 bases and V by 0 bases; bases with no gene match: 1. The CDR3 is 14 amino acids. DNA for the CDR3: TGCGCCAGCAGCTTGGTACAGGGGGCCGGGGAGCTGTTTTTT. Its translation: CASSLVQGAGELFF.

This clone was counted a single time. The chain uses TRBV5-1 and TRBJ1-4, with 9 bases aligning to TRBD1. Germline CDR1 reads SGHRS; CDR2 reads YFSETQ. The junction had 9 bases not matched to a gene; V was cut back by 4 bases and J by 5 bases. The CDR3 spans 16 residues. CDR3 region: CASSPPSGTGNEKLFF. The CDR3 DNA is TGCGCCAGCAGCCCTCCTTCCGGGACAGGGAATGAAAAACTGTTTTTT.

CDR3 nucleotides: TGTGCCAGCGGACGATCGGGGATGGGGACTGAAGCTTTCTTT. It translates to CASGRSGMGTEAFF. This chain uses TRBV28 with TRBJ1-1; D is unresolved. Trimming took 8 bases from V and 5 from J, leaving 18 bases between them. The CDR3 contains 14 residues. Germline V lookup: CDR1 MDHEN, CDR2 SYDVKM.

The J gene is TRBJ2-7, the V gene TRBV5-1; 13 bases are shared with TRBD2. Germline CDR1 and CDR2: SGHRS and YFSETQ. V dropped 0 bases and J dropped 0; count of bases not matched to a gene: 6. The CDR3 sequence is 18 residues long. The CDR3 nucleotides read TGCGCCAGCAGCTTGGGACTAGCGGGAGGTGGGTCCTCCTACGAGCAGTACTTC. Encoded protein: CASSLGLAGGGSSYEQYF.

The chain has TRBV27 and TRBJ2-3; perhaps TRBD1 as D (6 bases). CDR3 size: 16 residues. CDR1 MNHEY and CDR2 SMNVEV come from the germline V gene (reference sequence). Trimming took 5 bases from V and 2 from J, leaving 17 bases between them. The CDR3 region is CASSRGTVLNTDTQYF. CDR3 nucleotide sequence: TGTGCCAGCAGTAGGGGGACGGTCCTCAACACAGATACGCAGTATTTT.

This sequence joins TRBV6-1 and TRBJ2-5, with TRBD2 identical over 12 bases. The better agreement between TRBJ2-7 and the DNA end casts doubt on the J call. The germline V gene encodes CDR1 MNHNS and CDR2 SASEGT. The CDR3 is 14 amino acids. CDR3 nucleotide sequence: TGTGCCAGCAGTGCTAGCGGGAGGGCATACGAGCAGTACTTC. Translating it yields CASSASGRAYEQYF.

This chain connects TRBV15 to TRBJ2-1; D may be TRBD2 (5 bases). Germline loops: CDR1 LNHNV, CDR2 YYDKDF (reference sequence). The CDR3 length is 15 residues. V was cut by 0 bases and J by 7 bases, with 13 bases left in between. The CDR3 bases are TGTGCCACCAGCAGAGATCGATGGGAGCGGAATGAGCAGTTCTTC. This codes for CATSRDRWERNEQFF.

The chain links TRBV29-1 to TRBJ2-4; a weak D match, TRBD2 (8 bases). CDR1 and CDR2 from the germline V gene are SQVTM and ANQGSEA. This CDR3 contains 12 residues. Trimming stripped 7 bases from V and 7 bases from J, with 14 bases between. Here the CDR3 DNA reads TGCAGCGGTCGGGGGGGACAGAACATTCAGTACTTC. Translation gives CSGRGGQNIQYF.

This chain links TRBV27 with TRBJ1-2; weak D call: TRBD1 (5 bases). The CDR3 has 17 residues. V was trimmed by 6 bases and J by 8 bases, leaving 28 bases between them. Per germline, CDR1 MNHEY and CDR2 SMNVEV (reference sequence). The CDR3 DNA sequence: TGTGCCAGCAGCCCAAAAAATCGACAGCACACCACCTCCGGCTACACCTTC. Translated: CASSPKNRQHTTSGYTF.

The chain combines TRBV19 with TRBJ1-4; perhaps TRBD1 as D (6 bases). CDR3 length: 15 amino acids. Germline CDR1 and CDR2: LNHDA and SQIVND (reference sequence). V lost 5 bases and J 3 bases, leaving 13 bases between the germline ends. The CDR3 DNA reads TGTGCCAGTAGTTTGGCCAGGACAGCTAATGAAAAACTGTTTTTT. This sequence encodes CASSLARTANEKLFF.

The chain employs TRBV29-1 and TRBJ2-7; D gene uncertain. Germline V gene lookup returns CDR1 SQVTM and CDR2 ANQGSEA. CDR3 length: 11 amino acids. V was shortened by 4 bases and J by 3 bases, with 7 bases between the two germline ends. DNA of the CDR3: TGCAGCGTTGGACTTCGCTACGAGCAGTACTTC. This codes for CSVGLRYEQYF.

The chain uses TRBV5-1 and TRBJ1-1; the D is unclear. CDR1 is SGHRS, CDR2 YFSETQ, per germline. The CDR3 length is 16 residues. The V end was cut by 0 bases, the J end by 0 bases, with 12 bases between. The CDR3 DNA sequence: TGCGCCAGCAGCTTGGGGATCGGGGTCCTGAACACTGAAGCTTTCTTT. Translation: CASSLGIGVLNTEAFF.

This clone has more than one count but fewer than ten. The V and J genes are TRBV5-6 and TRBJ2-3; 7 bases line up with TRBD1. This CDR3 comprises 15 residues. V shed 0 bases and J 6 bases; nucleotides not matched to a gene: 7. Germline values: CDR1 SGHDT, CDR2 YYEEEE. The CDR3 is CASSLDTGQSDTQYF. The DNA for the CDR3 is TGTGCCAGCAGCTTGGATACGGGACAGAGTGATACGCAGTATTTT. The entire variable domain, with the rest obtained from reference TRBV5-6 and TRBJ2-3, is as follows: DAGVTQSPTHLIKTRGQQVTLRCSPKSGHDTVSWYQQALGQGPQFIFQYYEEEERQRGNFPDRFSGHQFPNYSSELNVNALLLGDSALYLCASSLDTGQSDTQYFGPGTRLTVL.

The rearrangement uses TRBV6-1 and TRBJ2-7; D perhaps matches TRBD2 (5 bases). Trimming cost V 6 bases and J 0 bases, with 12 bases left between them. Germline CDR1 and CDR2: MNHNS and SASEGT. This CDR3 spans 14 amino acids. The DNA of the CDR3 is TGTGCCAGCAGGGCACTTGGGAGCTCCTACGAGCAGTACTTC. Protein sequence: CASRALGSSYEQYF.

The chain uses TRBV5-1 and TRBJ2-3; D gene uncertain. Trimming removed 3 bases from V and 2 bases from J, with 13 bases in between. Germline lookup yields CDR1 SGHRS and CDR2 YFSETQ. This CDR3 has 15 residues. CDR3 nucleotide sequence: TGCGCCAGCAGCTCAATAGCTCACCCCACAGATACGCAGTATTTT. The encoded protein is CASSSIAHPTDTQYF.

V is TRBV7-6 and J is TRBJ2-1, with TRBD2 identical over 10 bases. Trimming removed 0 bases from V and 10 bases from J; junction bases left unmatched: 9. This CDR3 has 16 residues. Germline V CDR1 and CDR2: SGHVS, FNYEAQ. CDR3 residues: CASSLAGASGRGEQFF. The CDR3 DNA reads as TGTGCCAGCAGCTTAGCCGGGGCTAGCGGGAGAGGAGAGCAGTTCTTC.

The chain is built from TRBV6-6 and TRBJ2-2; D uncertain. Deletions cut 3 bases from V and 7 bases from J, with 9 bases between. This CDR3 has 13 residues. Germline values: CDR1 MNHNY, CDR2 SVGAGI (reference sequence). The CDR3 nucleotides are TGTGCCAGCAGTTATGGATCGGGCGGGGAGCTGTTTTTT. Protein: CASSYGSGGELFF.

This chain connects TRBV30 to TRBJ2-5; 7 bases are a match to TRBD1. The DNA end lines up better with TRBJ2-7; the J call may be wrong. CDR1 and CDR2 (germline): GTSNPN, SVGIG (reference sequence). The CDR3 length is 14 residues. Here the CDR3 DNA reads TGTGCCTGGACCCTCCGGACAGGCCCCTACGAGCAGTACTTC. Encoded protein: CAWTLRTGPYEQYF.